The TCR beta chain described here comes from a study of vaccination and CD4 T cells after COVID-19. Study-level results: Early post-infection timepoints were missing, and relatively few convalescent patients were studied.

As to treatment: approximately 11-day PBMC culture with coronavirus spike peptide pools or control peptides (ViraFEST assay). Investigators obtained the unexposed donor's CD4+ T cells before the COVID-19 pandemic (2011-2018). For ViraFEST, peptide pools expanded antigen-specific T cells, after which the TCRs were sequenced. Sequencing of the DNA from cultured CD4+ T cells was carried out with the Oncomine TCR Beta short-read assay. MiXCR was run by TCRdb on the PCR reads, yielding one entry per CDR3 protein. The data contain thousands of distinct CDR3 sequences, about 60% of them singletons. In its sample, this clonotype was seen a few times. Its cognate antigen is unknown. The V gene's germline CDR1 is LNHDA and CDR2 SQIVND (reference sequence). The ends were cut back, 2 bases at V and 11 bases at J, with 13 bases in the middle. The CDR3 runs to 14 residues.

This TCR came from a human donor in good health. This chain joins TRBV19 and TRBJ1-6; D unresolved. Input material: CD4+ T cells from blood, cultured in vitro. DNA of the CDR3: TGTGCCAGTAGTATACAAACTTATGGGGCACCCCTCCACTTT. This encodes CASSIQTYGAPLHF.